Listed below are T cell receptor beta chains from one sample, sequenced in a study of blood T cell repertoires in COVID-19. Assay: immunoSEQ multiplex PCR; the TCRdb copy retains only in-frame clones and omits some. The data contain 150,000 to 200,000 clones, 70% to 90% of them singletons. Sequencing was done on a sample of peripheral blood. Receptors originate from a man in his 70s with active or convalescent COVID-19. Each CDR3 is given with its conserved first and last residue. Each record gives: CDR3 length, V gene, J gene, D gene, CDR3 protein. A D gene is named only where the DNA matches it firmly.

15,TRBV27,TRBJ1-6,TRBD1,CASSPRTGGNSPLHF
15,TRBV7-2,TRBJ1-6,TRBD1,CASSLAEGASSPLHF
17,TRBV11-3,TRBJ1-5,.,CASTFSVIGTRGQPQHF
15,TRBV11-2,TRBJ2-1,TRBD2,CASSLGLAGVNEQFF
12,TRBV5-1,TRBJ2-3,.,CASSFSADTQYF
14,TRBV5-6,TRBJ2-7,TRBD1,CASGGQGTLYEQYF
13,TRBV5-1,TRBJ2-1,TRBD2,CASSFTSGDEQFF
14,TRBV19,TRBJ2-1,.,CASTLGARPNEQFF
15,TRBV28,TRBJ1-1,.,CASSTQGLRNTEAFF
14,TRBV28,TRBJ1-6,.,CASSSGGNNSPLHF
16,TRBV19,TRBJ2-1,TRBD1,CASSTQGLGSYNEQFF
14,TRBV5-4,TRBJ2-7,TRBD1,CASSSRQGPYEQYF
14,TRBV6-2/TRBV6-3,TRBJ1-1,.,CASSPNREKREAFF
15,TRBV5-5,TRBJ2-7,TRBD1,CASSFLGQDAYEQYF
17,TRBV5-4,TRBJ2-6,.,CASSPRGGTSGANVLTF
12,TRBV9,TRBJ2-1,.,CASKAGGNEQFF
12,TRBV7-9,TRBJ2-3,.,CASGGRTDTQYF
16,TRBV19,TRBJ1-5,.,CASSIVGGRGNQPQHF